The 26 T cell receptor beta chains presented below share a single source sample, sequenced in a study of breast tumors, draining lymph nodes, adjacent tissues. In TCRdb, the multiplex PCR reads were re-called with MiXCR into one record per CDR3 protein. The sample contains over 35,000 distinct CDR3 sequences, just over 35% of which appear only once. Sequencing input: breast tumor tissue. The receptors were gathered from a female donor with breast cancer. Some clones in this sample may be carry-over from other donors' samples.

This clonotype was seen many times. The J gene is TRBJ2-2, the V gene TRBV5-6; D call uncertain. The ends were cut back, 0 bases at V and 5 bases at J, with 5 bases in the middle. Looked up from germline, CDR1 is SGHDT and CDR2 is YYEEEE. The CDR3 covers 13 residues. DNA for the CDR3: TGTGCCAGCAGCTTGGAGTGGACCGGGGAGCTGTTTTTT. It translates to CASSLEWTGELFF.

This clonotype was found many times. The CDR3 loop is CASSVGLAVAKNIQYF. For the CDR3, the DNA is TGTGCCAGCAGCGTAGGCCTAGCAGTAGCCAAAAACATTCAGTACTTC. The chain carries TRBV9 and TRBJ2-4, with D possibly TRBD2 on 5 matching bases. Trimming shortened V by 0 bases and J by 0 bases, and 10 bases separated the two germline ends. Germline V CDR1 and CDR2: SGDLS, YYNGEE. This CDR3 comprises 16 residues.

The chain carries TRBV10-3 and TRBJ1-5, with 9 positions matching TRBD1. This CDR3 is built from 15 residues. V dropped 5 bases and J dropped 1; count of bases not matched to a gene: 3. CDR1 is ENHRY, CDR2 SYGVKD, per germline. CDR3: CAISSGTGSNQPQHF. CDR3 DNA: TGTGCCATCAGTTCCGGGACAGGGAGCAATCAGCCCCAGCATTTT.

Comments on this clonotype: A much larger clonotype is one base distant, so this may be a read error. This chain connects TRBV3-1 to TRBJ2-7, with unresolved D. The CDR3 runs to 13 residues. Germline V gene sequence: CDR1 LGHDT, CDR2 YNNKEL (reference sequence). The CDR3 reads CASSRSGPYEQCF. In nucleotides, the CDR3 is TGTGCCAGCAGCCGGTCCGGACCCTACGAGCAGTGCTTC.

This clonotype was counted ten times or more. The gene calls are TRBV9 and TRBJ2-2; 8 bases are a match to TRBD1. The germline gives CDR1 SGDLS, CDR2 YYNGEE. V lost 3 bases to trimming and J lost 5 bases; unmatched junction nucleotides: 6. The CDR3 has 15 residues. The CDR3 DNA sequence: TGTGCCAGCAGCGCCCGACAGGGGCGAACCGGGGAGCTGTTTTTT. This gives the protein CASSARQGRTGELFF. Based on the CDR3 plus reference TRBV9 and TRBJ2-2, the full variable domain is DSGVTQTPKHLITATGQRVTLRCSPRSGDLSVYWYQQSLDQGLQFLIQYYNGEERAKGNILERFSAQQFPDLHSELNLSSLELGDSALYFCASSARQGRTGELFFGEGSRLTVL.

This clonotype was detected many times. The chain combines TRBV5-1 with TRBJ2-5, with D possibly matching TRBD1 (5 bases). Trimming cost V 5 bases and J 3 bases, with 8 bases left between them. The CDR3 totals 12 residues. Germline CDR1 and CDR2: SGHRS and YFSETQ. The CDR3 coding sequence is TGCGCCAGCAGTTCAGGGAAAGAGACCCAGTACTTC. Amino acid sequence: CASSSGKETQYF.

Comment on this clonotype: One junction end disagrees with the germline gene, perhaps due to a read error. J is TRBJ1-2 and V is TRBV5-1, with TRBD1 as a possible D gene (6 bases). Germline V gene data show CDR1 as SGHRS and CDR2 as YFSETQ. This CDR3 is 16 amino acids long. Here the CDR3 DNA reads TGTGCCAGCAGCCCAGGGGCAGCCGCCGCTAACGATGACCAGTCCTTC. It specifies CASSPGAAAANDDQSF.

This clonotype was counted ten times or more. This chain links TRBV30 with TRBJ2-7; D not resolved. Trimming stripped 1 base from V and 2 bases from J, with 6 bases between. Germline-derived CDR1 and CDR2 are GTSNPN and SVGIG (reference sequence). This CDR3 is 12 amino acids long. CDR3 sequence (DNA): TGTGCCTGGAGTGCGGTCGCCTACGAGCAGTACTTC. Protein product: CAWSAVAYEQYF.

As to this clonotype: Likely a read error: the CDR3 ends without its conserved phenylalanine or tryptophan. The chain couples TRBV5-6 to TRBJ1-6; D is uncertain. Germline CDR1 SGHDT, CDR2 YYEEEE. This CDR3 comprises 15 residues. V was shortened by 0 bases and J by 10 bases, with 14 bases between the two germline ends. The CDR3 loop is CASSLVPDLGSPLHL. DNA of the CDR3: TGTGCCAGCAGCTTGGTGCCGGACTTAGGGTCACCCCTCCACCTT.

A word on this clonotype: A much more abundant neighbour one base away suggests this may be a read error. CDR3 sequence reads: CSARGSGRTNEQFF. CDR3 bases: TGCAGTGCTAGGGGTAGCGGGAGGACCAATGAGCAGTTCTTC. This chain joins TRBV20-1 and TRBJ2-1, with TRBD2 matching over 10 bases. This CDR3 has 14 amino acids. The germline CDR1 and CDR2 sequences are DFQATT and SNEGSKA (reference sequence). V dropped 3 bases and J dropped 6; count of bases not matched to a gene: 5.

This clonotype was seen repeatedly, ten times or more. The chain uses TRBV5-4 and TRBJ2-7; 7 nucleotides agree with TRBD2. Germline assignment: CDR1 SGHNT and CDR2 YYREEE (reference sequence). Trimming took 0 bases from V and 6 from J; bases not matched to a gene: 6. This CDR3 is built from 14 residues. CDR3 nucleotides: TGTGCCAGCAGCTTGGCGCTAGCGGAGAGCGAGCAGTACTTC. Its translation is CASSLALAESEQYF.

At least ten counts were recorded for this clonotype. This chain uses TRBV30 with TRBJ2-7; 7 nucleotides line up with TRBD1. Germline trimming cut 2 bases from V and 1 base from J; bases unmatched to any gene: 5. In germline, CDR1 is GTSNPN, CDR2 SVGIG (reference sequence). This CDR3 is built from 14 residues. This CDR3 reads CAWSWKGASYEQYF. CDR3 bases: TGTGCCTGGAGTTGGAAGGGGGCGTCCTACGAGCAGTACTTC.

This clonotype was seen just once. The genes are TRBV20-1 and TRBJ2-7; no definite D call. The CDR3 sequence is 12 residues long. Looked up from germline, CDR1 is DFQATT and CDR2 is SNEGSKA (reference sequence). The V and J ends lost 3 bases and 3 bases respectively, with 9 bases between them. CDR3 bases: TGCAGTGCTAGCCCAGCGAGCTACGAGCAGTACTTC. This sequence encodes CSASPASYEQYF.

On this clonotype: A much larger clone lies a single base off, so this may be a read error. This chain links TRBV19 with TRBJ2-2, with 7 bases lining up with TRBD2. This CDR3 comprises 14 residues. Trimming at V came to 6 bases and at J to 4 bases, leaving 5 bases not matched to a gene. Germline lookup yields CDR1 LNHDA and CDR2 SQIVND (reference sequence). DNA for the CDR3: TGTGCCAGTAGGGGCGGGAGTTGCACCGGGGAGCTGTTTTTT. Translated, it gives CASRGGSCTGELFF.

This clonotype was picked up many times. Its ends do not fully match the called genes, so a read error is possible. CDR3 DNA: TGTGCTAGCAGCTTAAACCAGGGGGAGACCCAGTACTTC. It yields the protein CASSLNQGETQYF. The V and J genes are TRBV7-7 and TRBJ2-5; D may be TRBD1 (6 bases). CDR3 length: 13 residues. Germline lookup yields CDR1 SSHAT and CDR2 FNYEAQ (reference sequence).

This clonotype was picked up many times. The J gene is TRBJ1-4, the V gene TRBV15; D gene ambiguous. Germline assignment: CDR1 LNHNV and CDR2 YYDKDF (reference sequence). Trimming took off 3 bases at V and 4 bases at J, with 15 bases between the two ends. The CDR3 is 16 amino acids. The CDR3 reads CATSRRVRADNEKLFF. The CDR3 DNA is TGTGCCACCAGCAGGAGGGTCCGGGCCGATAATGAAAAACTGTTTTTT.

This clonotype has a count of ten or more. J is TRBJ2-7 and V is TRBV5-4; TRBD1 matches at 11 bases. The CDR3 runs 13 residues. CDR1 is SGHNT, CDR2 YYREEE, per germline (reference sequence). The junction had 2 bases not matched to a gene; V was cut back by 3 bases and J by 6 bases. The DNA of the CDR3 is TGTGCCAGCAGCTGGACAGGGGGCAGCGAGCAGTACTTC. Its protein product is CASSWTGGSEQYF. The variable domain in full, completed from reference TRBV5-4 and TRBJ2-7, reads ETGVTQSPTHLIKTRGQQVTLRCSSQSGHNTVSWYQQALGQGPQFIFQYYREEENGRGNFPPRFSGLQFPNYSSELNVNALELDDSALYLCASSWTGGSEQYFGPGTRLTVT.

There are many counts of this clonotype. The chain's CDR3 is CASSESPGSGYTF. The CDR3 DNA is TGCGCCAGCAGTGAGTCACCAGGGAGTGGCTACACCTTC. V and J are TRBV10-1 and TRBJ1-2, with D tentatively TRBD1 (5 bases). In germline, CDR1 is WNHNN, CDR2 SYGVQD (reference sequence). Trimming shortened V by 0 bases and J by 7 bases, and 9 bases separated the two germline ends. The CDR3 contains 13 residues.

In nucleotides, the CDR3 is TGCAGTGCTAGAGATGCGAACCAAGAGACCCAGTACTTC. This codes for CSARDANQETQYF. This chain links TRBV20-1 with TRBJ2-5; D is unresolved. The CDR3 consists of 13 residues. Trimming removed 0 bases at V and 0 bases at J, with 5 bases between. Germline loops: CDR1 DFQATT, CDR2 SNEGSKA (reference sequence).

Many counts were recorded for this clonotype. The rearrangement joins TRBV12-5 to TRBJ2-2, with 11 bases aligning to TRBD1. Germline CDR1 LGHNT, CDR2 FRNRAP. The CDR3 loop spans 16 amino acids. J lost 7 bases, V lost 6 bases, and 10 bases had no gene match. The CDR3 reads CASGPTGTGGVGELFF. The CDR3 DNA follows: TGTGCTAGTGGCCCCACCGGGACAGGGGGAGTCGGGGAGCTGTTTTTT.

This clonotype was seen many times. The rearrangement uses TRBV28 and TRBJ2-7, with a weak D call TRBD1 (6 bases). The V gene lost 7 bases and the J gene lost 6 bases, with 19 bases spanning the gap. The germline gives CDR1 MDHEN, CDR2 SYDVKM. CDR3 length equals 14 residues. The CDR3, as DNA: TGTGCCAGCATTCAAAATCAGGGGTTCGGCGAGCAGTACTTC. Its translation is CASIQNQGFGEQYF.

This clonotype was recorded at least ten times. The chain has TRBV20-1 and TRBJ1-5, with D possibly TRBD1 on 5 matching bases. CDR1 is DFQATT and CDR2 is SNEGSKA in the germline V gene (reference sequence). V was clipped by 2 bases and J by 8 bases, with 16 bases between them. CDR3 size: 14 residues. The CDR3 DNA sequence: TGCAGTGCTAGAACATCGACAGTCCGAGAGCCCCAGCATTTT. This translates into CSARTSTVREPQHF.

This clonotype is medium-sized. The chain uses TRBV20-1 and TRBJ2-7, with 9 bases that match TRBD1. This CDR3 is 15 amino acids long. The trim removed 5 bases at V and 1 base at J, leaving 9 bases unmatched. Germline CDR1 and CDR2: DFQATT and SNEGSKA (reference sequence). CDR3 protein: CSALSPGTGSYEQYF. Here the CDR3 DNA reads TGCAGTGCTTTATCCCCCGGGACAGGGTCCTACGAGCAGTACTTC.

A word on this clonotype: A read error may be the cause here, since a much bigger clone is one base away. The chain is built from TRBV9 and TRBJ2-2, with D possibly TRBD1 on 5 matching bases. The CDR3 extends over 14 amino acids. Germline CDR1 and CDR2: SGDLS and YYNGEE. The V and J ends lost 0 bases and 3 bases respectively, with 6 bases between them. The CDR3 nucleotides read TGTGCCAGCAGCGTAGGGGGCTACACCGGGGAGCTGTTTTTT. Translation: CASSVGGYTGELFF.

As concerns this clonotype: One base away lies a much larger clone, so this may be a sequencing read error. The CDR3, as DNA: TGTGCTAGTGGTGCCCCGGGCGGGAGGTTTAACACCGGGGGGCTGTTTTTT. Its protein product is CASGAPGGRFNTGGLFF. The chain joins TRBV12-5 to TRBJ2-2; 8 nucleotides line up with TRBD2. Germline assignment: CDR1 LGHNT and CDR2 FRNRAP. The CDR3 spans 17 residues.

Many counts were recorded for this clonotype. The rearrangement uses TRBV6-2 or TRBV6-3 and TRBJ2-7, with 9 bases fitting TRBD2. This CDR3 spans 16 amino acids. The junction had 5 bases not matched to a gene; V was cut back by 0 bases and J by 2 bases. From germline, CDR1 is MNHEY and CDR2 SVGEGT. CDR3 coding DNA: TGTGCCAGCAGTTACTCGAATATAGCGGGAGCCTACGAGCAGTACTTC. As protein: CASSYSNIAGAYEQYF.